These T cell receptor beta chains were read from a single sample in a study of CD4 T cells in relation to SARS-CoV-2 and coronaviruses. Assay: immunoSEQ multiplex PCR; the TCRdb copy retains only in-frame clones and omits some. The sample carries around 40,000 clones, about 87% recorded once. No antigen has been identified for these receptors. Sequenced sample: naive CD4+ T cells from PBMCs, cultured in vitro. The source is an adult with COVID-19. Both conserved end residues are trimmed from each CDR3. Clone size is stated in some rows and not others, as once, few, many or a class when expanded.

clone size	V gene	CDR3 protein
few	TRBV4-2	ASSQDVSAQY
-	TRBV11-3	ASSLGRVADTQY
-	TRBV10-3	AISGRTSGVYEQY
-	TRBV28	ASSLAGLYEQY
-	TRBV4-1	ASSQEPSSTDTQY
few	TRBV30	AWSLGSSSYYGYT
-	TRBV10-3	AISQGQLNSPLH
-	TRBV28	ASSSNPGLAGGDANEQF
-	TRBV6-5	ASSYGNLYEQY
-	TRBV9	ASSGLAGGAYNEQF
once	TRBV9	ASSPRAGAYNEQF
-	TRBV25-1	ASSDPGGGYNEQF
-	TRBV6-5	ASSRGTDGGGTQY
few	TRBV6-5	ASSREGGTYEQY
-	TRBV19	ASSKGAIRNEQF
-	TRBV5-1	ASSDRSNNEQF
few	TRBV7-9	ASSTPRETYGYT
-	TRBV5-8	ASSPLLAGAETQY
-	TRBV28	ASSSPGLPTTEAF
-	TRBV9	ASSVQTDTQY
-	TRBV9	ASSETGQASTGELF
-	TRBV5-1	ASSLSGARSGNTIY
-	TRBV3-1/TRBV3-2	ASSQEEWPLAKNIQY
-	TRBV6-5	ASSRTGGQETQY
-	TRBV7-2	ASSLLGGLPGEQY
-	TRBV11-2	ASSFIAGGGLEQY
-	TRBV28	ASRGTSGDYNEQF
-	TRBV24-1	ATSDSGTAFYGYT
-	TRBV2	ASRRAGEGTQY